Reported below is one T cell receptor (beta chain). Its cognate antigen is unknown. These data belong to a study of a mutant IDH1 vaccine in newly diagnosed glioma. Between the trimmed V and J ends, which lost 8 bases and 1 base, there was a span of 14 bases. The CDR3 loop spans 13 amino acids. Germline lookup yields CDR1 SQVTM and CDR2 ANQGSEA. Data came from immunoSEQ multiplex PCR; TCRdb stores just in-frame clones and leaves some out. Found here are roughly 51,000 clones, around 84% of them singletons; the top ten hold around 4.5%. Time point noted: week 47, end of study. The investigators gave 300 ug of mutant IDH1 20-mer peptide in each vaccine dose, together with topical imiquimod.

The TCR sequence derives from a woman in her 30s with glioma. Some clones in this sample may be carry-over from other donors' samples. This specimen consisted of PBMCs, obtained from a glioma patient whose treatment included an IDH1 peptide vaccine. The chain carries TRBV29-1 and TRBJ1-1; TRBD1 is a possible D gene (5 bases). CDR3 residues: CSLAGTGNTEAFF. DNA of the CDR3: TGCAGCCTGGCCGGGACTGGGAACACTGAAGCTTTCTTT.